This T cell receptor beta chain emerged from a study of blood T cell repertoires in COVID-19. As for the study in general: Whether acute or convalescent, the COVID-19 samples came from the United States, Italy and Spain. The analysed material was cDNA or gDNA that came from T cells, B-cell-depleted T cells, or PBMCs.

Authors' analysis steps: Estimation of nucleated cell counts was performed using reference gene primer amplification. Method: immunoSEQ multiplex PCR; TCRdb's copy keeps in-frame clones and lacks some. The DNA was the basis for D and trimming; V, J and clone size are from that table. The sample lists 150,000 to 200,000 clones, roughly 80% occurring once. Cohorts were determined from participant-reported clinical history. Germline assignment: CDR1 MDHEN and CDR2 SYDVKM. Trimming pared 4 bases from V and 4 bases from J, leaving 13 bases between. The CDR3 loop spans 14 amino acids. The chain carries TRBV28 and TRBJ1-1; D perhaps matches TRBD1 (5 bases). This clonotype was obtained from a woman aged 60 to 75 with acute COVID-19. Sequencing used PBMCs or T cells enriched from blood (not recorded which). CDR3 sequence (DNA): TGTGCCAGCAGTTGGTCAAGGGGTGGCACTGAAGCTTTCTTT. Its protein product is CASSWSRGGTEAFF. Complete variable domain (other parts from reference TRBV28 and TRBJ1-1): DVKVTQSSRYLVKRTGEKVFLECVQDMDHENMFWYRQDPGLGLRLIYFSYDVKMKEKGDIPEGYSVSREKKERFSLILESASTNQTSMYLCASSWSRGGTEAFFGQGTRLTVV.